These T cell receptor beta chains were read from a single sample in a study of shared clonotypes between healthy human individuals. The method was immunoSEQ multiplex PCR; TCRdb's version includes in-frame clones alone and lacks a portion of them. The table records approximately 2.4 million clones, around 95% of them present only once. The sample comprised naive CD4+ T cells sorted from blood. The source is a man younger than 35 in good health. Each CDR3 is given with its conserved first and last residue. Fields, in order: D gene, clone size, V gene, J gene, CDR3 DNA, CDR3 protein. A D gene is named only where the DNA matches it firmly. Size is omitted from some rows. Given values are once, few, many or a class for expanded clones.

.	.	TRBV5-1	TRBJ1-2	TGCGCCACCTCGTCGCAGGGTTCTAACTATGGCTACACCTTC	CATSSQGSNYGYTF
.	.	TRBV5-1	TRBJ2-5	TGCGCCAGCAGCTTGCCCCAGGGCGCAGAGACCCAGTACTTC	CASSLPQGAETQYF
.	once	TRBV5-4	TRBJ2-1	TGTGCCAGCAGCTTGAGGGAGCAACTCAATGAGCAGTTCTTC	CASSLREQLNEQFF
.	.	TRBV27	TRBJ2-1	TGTGCCAGCAGTTTATCACAGGGTGGGAATGAGCAGTTCTTC	CASSLSQGGNEQFF
.	.	TRBV19	TRBJ2-1	TGTGCCAGTAGTTTGGTCAATGAGCAGTTCTTC	CASSLVNEQFF
.	.	TRBV30	TRBJ2-7	TGTGCCTGGAGTGGGACATCCTACGAGCAGTACTTC	CAWSGTSYEQYF
TRBD2	.	TRBV6-5	TRBJ2-7	TGTGCCAGCAGTTACAGGACTAGCGGGAGTAAGCAGTACTTC	CASSYRTSGSKQYF
TRBD1	.	TRBV7-2	TRBJ1-1	TGTGCCAGCAGCATGACAGGGCCTGAAGCTTTCTTT	CASSMTGPEAFF
.	.	TRBV2	TRBJ1-5	TGTGCCAGCAGTGGGACTGATAGCAATCAGCCCCAGCATTTT	CASSGTDSNQPQHF
.	.	TRBV6-1	TRBJ2-3	TGTGCCAGCACTGAAGGGGTTAGCACAGATACGCAGTATTTT	CASTEGVSTDTQYF
.	.	TRBV6-1	TRBJ2-1	TGTGCCAGCTCCCTCGAGGGCTGGGGGTACAATGAGCAGTTCTTC	CASSLEGWGYNEQFF
TRBD1	.	TRBV29-1	TRBJ1-2	TGCAGCGTAGGGGACAGGAGGGAGAACTATGGCTACACCTTC	CSVGDRRENYGYTF
.	.	TRBV11-2	TRBJ1-1	TGTGCCAGCAGCTTCAGGGATCAAGCTTTCTTT	CASSFRDQAFF
.	.	TRBV11-2	TRBJ1-1	TGTGCCAGCAGCTTAGATGAGGATCGGTCCATAGCTTTCTTT	CASSLDEDRSIAFF
.	.	TRBV2	TRBJ2-5	TGTGCCAGCAGATTGGACAGTCAAGAGACCCAGTACTTC	CASRLDSQETQYF
TRBD2	.	TRBV14	TRBJ2-7	TGTGCCAGCAGCCAAATTAGCGGGACCTACGAGCAGTACTTC	CASSQISGTYEQYF
.	.	TRBV6-5	TRBJ2-7	TGTGCCAGCAGTCCCCCCGGGAGAAACTACGAGCAGTACTTC	CASSPPGRNYEQYF
.	once	TRBV4-1	TRBJ2-3	TGCGCCAGCAGCCAAGACGCAGGGGCGAACACAGATACGCAGTATTTT	CASSQDAGANTDTQYF
.	.	TRBV5-4	TRBJ1-1	TGTGCCAGCAGCTTGAGCTGGGCAGCATTTGACACTGAAGCTTTCTTT	CASSLSWAAFDTEAFF
TRBD2	once	TRBV7-2	TRBJ2-2	TGTGCCAGCAGCTTACAAGGACTAGCGGGGGCTGTGAAGCTGTTTTTT	CASSLQGLAGAVKLFF
.	.	TRBV11-3	TRBJ1-3	TGTGCCAGCAGCGGCATTGGAAACACCATATATTTT	CASSGIGNTIYF
.	.	TRBV18	TRBJ2-1	TGTGCCAGCTCACCACCCGGGAAACTCACTAGCTTCGTGTCGCAGTTCTTC	CASSPPGKLTSFVSQFF
TRBD1	.	TRBV6-1	TRBJ1-1	TGTGCCAGCAGGTCCACAGGGGCTGGGACTGAAGCTTTCTTT	CASRSTGAGTEAFF
TRBD2	.	TRBV28	TRBJ2-1	TGTGCCAGCAGTTTAAGTCTAGCGGGGGACTACAATGAGCAGTTCTTC	CASSLSLAGDYNEQFF
.	.	TRBV5-1	TRBJ2-3	TGCGCCAGCAGCTTTCAGTTAGGGGGCACAGATACGCAGTATTTT	CASSFQLGGTDTQYF
.	.	TRBV28	TRBJ1-6	TGTGCCAGCAGTTTACCCAAACCGCCCTCCTATAATTCACCCCTCCACTTT	CASSLPKPPSYNSPLHF
TRBD1	once	TRBV6-5	TRBJ1-1	TGTGCCAGCAGTCTGGACAGGAACGAAGCTTTCTTT	CASSLDRNEAFF
TRBD2	.	TRBV5-4	TRBJ2-2	TGTGCCAGCAGCTTGAGCGGGAGGGACACCGGGGAGCTGTTTTTT	CASSLSGRDTGELFF
.	.	TRBV5-1	TRBJ1-1	TGCGCCAGCAGCTTGCGTTCGAACACTGAAGCTTTCTTT	CASSLRSNTEAFF
TRBD2	.	TRBV4-1	TRBJ2-7	TGCGCCAGCAGCCAAGAATCTAGCGGGAGGGACGAGCAGTACTTC	CASSQESSGRDEQYF
.	.	TRBV30	TRBJ2-1	TGTGCCTGGAGCCCCGCCGCCAATGAGCAGTTCTTC	CAWSPAANEQFF
.	.	TRBV10-3	TRBJ1-1	TGTGCCAGCCAGGGGTTGAACACTGAAGCTTTCTTT	CASQGLNTEAFF
TRBD1	.	TRBV18	TRBJ1-4	TGTGCCAGCTCACCAAGACAGGGGAGTAGTGAAAAACTGTTTTTT	CASSPRQGSSEKLFF
.	.	TRBV7-2	TRBJ2-1	TGTGCCAGCAGCTTAGTCCGGGACAATGAGCAGTTCTTC	CASSLVRDNEQFF
TRBD2	.	TRBV5-1	TRBJ2-7	TGCGCCAGCAGCTTGGCGGATTCTAGCGGAAGAAGCTCCTACGAGCAGTACTTC	CASSLADSSGRSSYEQYF
TRBD1	.	TRBV18	TRBJ2-7	TGTGCCAGCTCACCATCCGGGACAGGGGGCCGCGAGCAGTACTTC	CASSPSGTGGREQYF
TRBD2	.	TRBV5-3	TRBJ2-3	TGTGCCAGAAGCCCGTGGACTAGCGGGGATGGCACAGATACGCAGTATTTT	CARSPWTSGDGTDTQYF
TRBD1	.	TRBV4-3	TRBJ2-7	TGCGCCAGCAGCCAGGCCGGGACAGGCGGCTTTAAGCAGTACTTC	CASSQAGTGGFKQYF
TRBD1	.	TRBV4-3	TRBJ1-2	TGCGCCAGCAGCGACCTAAACAGGGGGATATATGGCTACACCTTC	CASSDLNRGIYGYTF
.	.	TRBV30	TRBJ1-2	TGTGCCTGGAGTCCCCGTCCAGGGACCTATGGCTACACCTTC	CAWSPRPGTYGYTF
TRBD1	.	TRBV2	TRBJ1-4	TGTGCCAGCACCAAAGAGGGGGCAAGTGAAAAACTGTTTTTT	CASTKEGASEKLFF
.	.	TRBV5-5	TRBJ2-7	TGTGCCAGCAGTCCTGAGGTTGGAGCAACCTACGAGCAGTACTTC	CASSPEVGATYEQYF
TRBD2	.	TRBV4-1	TRBJ2-5	TGCGCCAGCAGCTACGGTAGCGGGGGGTACCAAGAGACCCAGTACTTC	CASSYGSGGYQETQYF
.	.	TRBV18	TRBJ2-4	TGTGCCAGCTCACCATCAGGGAACATACTACTAGCCAAAAACATTCAGTACTTC	CASSPSGNILLAKNIQYF
.	.	TRBV12-2	TRBJ2-7	TGTGCAAGTCGACGGAGGAGAGGGGGGACAAGCCCCACCTTCGACCGGCAGTACTTC	CASRRRRGGTSPTFDRQYF